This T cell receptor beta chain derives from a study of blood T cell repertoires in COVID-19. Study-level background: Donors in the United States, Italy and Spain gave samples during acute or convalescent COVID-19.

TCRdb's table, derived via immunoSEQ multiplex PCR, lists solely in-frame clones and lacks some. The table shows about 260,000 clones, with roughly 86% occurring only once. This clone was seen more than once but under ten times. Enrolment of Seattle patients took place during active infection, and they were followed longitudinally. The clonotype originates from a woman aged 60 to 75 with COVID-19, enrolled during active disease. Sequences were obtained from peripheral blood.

CDR3 loop: CSVPNRDSQSYNEQFF. The CDR3 DNA follows: TGCAGCGTTCCTAACCGGGACAGCCAGTCCTACAATGAGCAGTTCTTC. The V call is TRBV29-1, the J call TRBJ2-1; 7 bases line up with TRBD1. CDR1 and CDR2 (germline): SQVTM, ANQGSEA. J gave up 1 base and V 5 bases, and 11 bases lay outside the gene matches. CDR3 length: 16 amino acids.